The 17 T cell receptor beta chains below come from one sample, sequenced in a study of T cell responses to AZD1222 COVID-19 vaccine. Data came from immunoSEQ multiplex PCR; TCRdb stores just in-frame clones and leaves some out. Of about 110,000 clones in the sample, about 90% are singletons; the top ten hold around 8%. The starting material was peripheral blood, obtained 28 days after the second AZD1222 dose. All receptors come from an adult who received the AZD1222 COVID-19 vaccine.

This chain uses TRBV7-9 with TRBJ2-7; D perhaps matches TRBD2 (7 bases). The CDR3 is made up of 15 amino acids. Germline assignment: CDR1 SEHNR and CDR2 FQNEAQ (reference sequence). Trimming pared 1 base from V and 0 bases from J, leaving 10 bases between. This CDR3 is CASSLEGGPSYEQYF. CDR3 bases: TGTGCCAGCAGCTTAGAGGGGGGGCCCTCCTACGAGCAGTACTTC.

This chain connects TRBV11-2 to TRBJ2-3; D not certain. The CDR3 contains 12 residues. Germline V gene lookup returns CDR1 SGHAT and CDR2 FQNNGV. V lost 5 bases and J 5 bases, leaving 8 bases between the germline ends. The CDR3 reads CASSQEGDTQYF. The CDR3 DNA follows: TGTGCCAGCAGCCAAGAAGGAGATACGCAGTATTTT.

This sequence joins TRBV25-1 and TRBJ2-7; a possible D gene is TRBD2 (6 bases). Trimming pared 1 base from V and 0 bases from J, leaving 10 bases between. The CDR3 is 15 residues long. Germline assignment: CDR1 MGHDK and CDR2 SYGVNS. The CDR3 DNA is TGTGCCAGCAGTGAATGGCGGGGTCCCTCCTACGAGCAGTACTTC. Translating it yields CASSEWRGPSYEQYF.

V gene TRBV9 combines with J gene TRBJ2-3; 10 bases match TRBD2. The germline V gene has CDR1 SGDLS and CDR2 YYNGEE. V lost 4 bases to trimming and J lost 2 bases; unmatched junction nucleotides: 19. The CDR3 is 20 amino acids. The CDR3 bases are TGTGCCAGCAGCTCCCCTCCAGGGCTAGCGGGGGCGAAACCCACAGATACGCAGTATTTT. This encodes CASSSPPGLAGAKPTDTQYF.

CDR3 in amino acids: CASTRTGRTDTQYF. The CDR3, as DNA: TGTGCCAGCACCCGGACAGGCCGCACAGATACGCAGTATTTT. The chain has TRBV27 and TRBJ2-3; 7 positions agree with TRBD1. The CDR3 consists of 14 residues. Germline CDR1 and CDR2: MNHEY and SMNVEV (reference sequence). The ends lost 7 bases at V and 1 base at J; junction bases unmatched: 5.

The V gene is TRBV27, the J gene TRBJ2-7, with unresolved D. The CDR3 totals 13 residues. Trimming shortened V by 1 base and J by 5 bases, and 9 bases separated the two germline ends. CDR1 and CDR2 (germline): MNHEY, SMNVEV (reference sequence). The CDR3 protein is CASSLFFPNEQYF. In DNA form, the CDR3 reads TGTGCCAGCAGTTTATTTTTTCCGAACGAGCAGTACTTC.

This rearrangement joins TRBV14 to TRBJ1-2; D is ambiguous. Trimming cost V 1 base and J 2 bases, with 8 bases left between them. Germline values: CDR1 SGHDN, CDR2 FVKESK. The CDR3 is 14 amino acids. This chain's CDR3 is CASSQVSGNYGYTF. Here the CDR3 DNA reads TGTGCCAGCAGCCAAGTTTCCGGGAACTATGGCTACACCTTC.

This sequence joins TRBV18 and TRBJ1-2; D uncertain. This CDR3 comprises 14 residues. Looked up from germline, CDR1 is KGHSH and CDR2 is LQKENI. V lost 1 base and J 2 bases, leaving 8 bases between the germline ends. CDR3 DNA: TGTGCCAGCTCACCACTTGACACGAACTATGGCTACACCTTC. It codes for CASSPLDTNYGYTF.

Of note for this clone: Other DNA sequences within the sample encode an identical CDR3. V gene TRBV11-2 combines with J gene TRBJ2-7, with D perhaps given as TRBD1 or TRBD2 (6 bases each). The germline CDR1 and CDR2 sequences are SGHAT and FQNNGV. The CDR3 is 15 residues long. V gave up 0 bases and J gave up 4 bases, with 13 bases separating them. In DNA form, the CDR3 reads TGTGCCAGCAGCTTAGAAGGTGGGGGGCCATACGAGCAGTACTTC. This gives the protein CASSLEGGGPYEQYF.

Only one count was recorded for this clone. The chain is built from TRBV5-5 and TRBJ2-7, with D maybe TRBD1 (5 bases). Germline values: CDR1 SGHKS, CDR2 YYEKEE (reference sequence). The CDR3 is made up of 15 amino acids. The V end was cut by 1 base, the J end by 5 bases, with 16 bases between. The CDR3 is CASSLLTAWGDEQYF. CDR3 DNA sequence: TGTGCCAGCAGCTTGTTGACAGCCTGGGGCGACGAGCAGTACTTC. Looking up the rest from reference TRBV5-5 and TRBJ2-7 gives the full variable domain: DAGVTQSPTHLIKTRGQQVTLRCSPISGHKSVSWYQQVLGQGPQFIFQYYEKEERGRGNFPDRFSARQFPNYSSELNVNALLLGDSALYLCASSLLTAWGDEQYFGPGTRLTVT.

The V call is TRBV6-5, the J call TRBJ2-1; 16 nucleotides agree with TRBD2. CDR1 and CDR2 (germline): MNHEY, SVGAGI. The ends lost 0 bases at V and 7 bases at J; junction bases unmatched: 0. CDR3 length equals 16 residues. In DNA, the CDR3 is TGTGCCAGCAGTTACTCGGGACTAGCGGGGGGGAATGAGCAGTTCTTC. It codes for CASSYSGLAGGNEQFF.

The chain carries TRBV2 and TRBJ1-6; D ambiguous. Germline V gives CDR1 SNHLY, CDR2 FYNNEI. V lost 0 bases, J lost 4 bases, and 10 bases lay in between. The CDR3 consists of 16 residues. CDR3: CASSEASGKYNSPLHF. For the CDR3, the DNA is TGTGCCAGCAGTGAAGCGTCGGGTAAATATAATTCACCCCTCCACTTT.

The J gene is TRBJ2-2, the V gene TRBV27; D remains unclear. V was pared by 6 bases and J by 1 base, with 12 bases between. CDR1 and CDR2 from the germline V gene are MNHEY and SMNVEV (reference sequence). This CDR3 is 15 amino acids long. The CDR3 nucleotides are TGTGCCAGCAGCTGGAGCGCCGGGAACACCGGGGAGCTGTTTTTT. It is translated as CASSWSAGNTGELFF.

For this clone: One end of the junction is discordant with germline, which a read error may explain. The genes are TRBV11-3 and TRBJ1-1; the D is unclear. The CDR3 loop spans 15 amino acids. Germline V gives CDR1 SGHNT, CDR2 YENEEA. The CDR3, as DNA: TGTGCCAGCAGCGTAGAGAGGGATACCCACTCTGAAGCTTTCTTT. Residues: CASSVERDTHSEAFF. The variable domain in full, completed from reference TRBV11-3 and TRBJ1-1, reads EAGVVQSPRYKIIEKKQPVAFWCNPISGHNTLYWYLQNLGQGPELLIRYENEEAVDDSQLPKDRFSAERLKGVDSTLKIQPAELGDSAVYLCASSVERDTHSEAFFGQGTRLTVV.

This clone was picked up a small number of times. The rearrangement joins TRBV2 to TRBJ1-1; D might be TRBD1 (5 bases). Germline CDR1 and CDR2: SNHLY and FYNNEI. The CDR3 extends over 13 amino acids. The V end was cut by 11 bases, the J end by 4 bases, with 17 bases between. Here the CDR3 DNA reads TGTGCCGGGTCTGGGGGTAAGGGCACTGAAGCTTTCTTT. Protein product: CAGSGGKGTEAFF.

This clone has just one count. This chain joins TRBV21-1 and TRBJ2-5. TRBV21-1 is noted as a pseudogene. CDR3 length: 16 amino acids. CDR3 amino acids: CASSKVWTRVQETQYF. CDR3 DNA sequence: TGTGCCAGCAGCAAAGTGTGGACCCGCGTCCAAGAGACCCAGTACTTC.

In DNA form, the CDR3 reads TGTGCCAGCACCCTAAGCCCCAACTATGGCTACACCTTC. It specifies CASTLSPNYGYTF. V and J are TRBV6-5 and TRBJ1-2; no clear D gene. Germline V gene sequence: CDR1 MNHEY, CDR2 SVGAGI. CDR3 size: 13 residues. V was trimmed by 7 bases and J by 2 bases, leaving 11 bases between them.